The 11 T cell receptor beta chains given below trace back to one sample, sequenced in a study of T-cell reconstitution after alpha-beta-depleted transplantation in children. Unique molecular identifiers were used to barcode this TCRbeta library. TCRdb re-called the PCR reads through MiXCR, storing one row per CDR3 protein. The sample has a few hundred thousand distinct CDR3 sequences, roughly a quarter seen once. Sequences were derived from PBMCs, sampled before TCRalphabeta/CD19-depleted stem cell transplant. The receptors shown here come from a boy less than two years old with Wiskott-Aldrich syndrome, due to receive a stem cell transplant.

This chain connects TRBV29-1 to TRBJ2-5; D is possibly TRBD2 (6 bases). Germline V CDR1 and CDR2: SQVTM, ANQGSEA. The V end was cut by 6 bases, the J end by 0 bases, with 11 bases between. The CDR3 is 13 amino acids. This chain's CDR3 is CSVDLANQETQYF. DNA of the CDR3: TGCAGCGTCGATCTAGCGAACCAAGAGACCCAGTACTTC.

Details on this clonotype: No conserved phenylalanine or tryptophan is present at the end of the CDR3, so a read error is the likely explanation. The chain has TRBV15 and TRBJ2-7; D is ambiguous. Looked up from germline, CDR1 is LNHNV and CDR2 is YYDKDF (reference sequence). V was pared by 1 base and J by 4 bases, with 2 bases between. The CDR3 is 11 amino acids. As DNA, the CDR3 is TGTGCCACCAGCAGAGGATACGAGCAGTACTTG. Its protein is CATSRGYEQYL.

This clonotype turned up a few times. The chain combines TRBV12-3 or TRBV12-4 with TRBJ2-2; no definite D call. The CDR3 runs 15 residues. V lost 3 bases, J lost 0 bases, and 8 bases lay in between. The CDR3 bases are TGTGCCAGCAGTTTGCACAGATCGAACACCGGGGAGCTGTTTTTT. It specifies CASSLHRSNTGELFF.

The V gene is TRBV7-3, the J gene TRBJ2-4; D unclear. Germline CDR1 reads SGHTA; CDR2 reads FQGTGA. With 5 bases removed from V and 10 bases from J, the gap between germline ends came to 18 bases. The CDR3 loop spans 14 amino acids. The CDR3 is CASSRRPEVWIQYF. DNA of the CDR3: TGTGCCAGCAGCCGTCGGCCCGAGGTATGGATTCAGTACTTC.

The sample holds a few counts of this clonotype. This chain connects TRBV27 to TRBJ2-7; 8 bases are shared with TRBD2. Trimming took 6 bases from V and 5 from J; bases not matched to a gene: 9. The CDR3 is 14 amino acids. Germline lookup yields CDR1 MNHEY and CDR2 SMNVEV (reference sequence). The CDR3 DNA reads TGTGCCAGCAGCCCCGGGAGGGTTCGGAACGAGCAGTACTTC. It yields the protein CASSPGRVRNEQYF.

The V and J genes are TRBV28 and TRBJ2-2, with 8 bases matching TRBD2. The V segment lost 3 bases and the J segment 4 bases; nucleotides outside the gene matches: 4. Germline values: CDR1 MDHEN, CDR2 SYDVKM. CDR3 length equals 15 residues. CDR3 nucleotide sequence: TGTGCCAGCAGTTTGCCGGGAGGGTTCACCGGGGAGCTGTTTTTT. This translates into CASSLPGGFTGELFF.

This clonotype was counted between two and nine times. The chain joins TRBV20-1 to TRBJ1-3, with D tentatively TRBD1 (5 bases). The CDR3 has 17 amino acids. The V gene lost 4 bases and the J gene lost 8 bases, with 27 bases spanning the gap. From germline, CDR1 is DFQATT and CDR2 SNEGSKA (reference sequence). Here the CDR3 reads CSAKLGLGTRGRDTIYF. CDR3 bases: TGCAGTGCTAAATTGGGTCTAGGGACTCGAGGGAGGGACACCATATATTTT.

J is TRBJ2-1 and V is TRBV5-1, with TRBD2 matching 7 bases. The CDR3 totals 15 residues. The J segment lost 7 bases and the V segment lost 2 bases, leaving 9 bases of the junction unmatched. From germline, CDR1 is SGHRS and CDR2 YFSETQ. DNA for the CDR3: TGCGCCAGCAGCTTCGAGGGAGGGCGGTGGAATGAGCAGTTCTTC. Translating gives CASSFEGGRWNEQFF.

The rearrangement uses TRBV6-1 and TRBJ2-7, with 11 positions matching TRBD2. After removal of 6 bases from V and 1 base from J, the junction contained 8 bases not matched to a gene. This CDR3 has 16 amino acids. Germline CDR1 and CDR2: MNHNS and SASEGT. The CDR3 nucleotides are TGTGCCAGCAGGCGCCGACTAGCGGGAAATTCCTACGAGCAGTACTTC. Amino acid sequence: CASRRRLAGNSYEQYF.

This clonotype was detected a few times. V is TRBV5-1 and J is TRBJ2-3, with 9 bases that match TRBD2. Per the germline V gene, CDR1 is SGHRS and CDR2 is YFSETQ. The CDR3 totals 15 residues. The ends lost 4 bases at V and 3 bases at J; junction bases unmatched: 6. DNA for the CDR3: TGCGCCAGCAGCCGCTCGGGACTAGCTACAGATACGCAGTATTTT. This sequence encodes CASSRSGLATDTQYF.

The chain is built from TRBV19 and TRBJ2-5, with a weak D call TRBD1 (6 bases). Germline lookup yields CDR1 LNHDA and CDR2 SQIVND (reference sequence). V gave up 4 bases and J gave up 0 bases, with 15 bases separating them. CDR3 length: 16 amino acids. The CDR3 sequence: CASSRRDKTYQETQYF. The DNA of the CDR3 is TGTGCCAGTAGTAGACGGGACAAGACTTACCAAGAGACCCAGTACTTC.